This T cell receptor (beta chain) stems from a study of T cells after yellow fever vaccination. Germline V CDR1 and CDR2: SGDLS, YYNGEE. Trimming cost V 0 bases and J 6 bases, with 17 bases left between them. This CDR3 has 16 amino acids. MiXCR was run by TCRdb on the 5' RACE reads, yielding one entry per CDR3 protein. The table records more than 350,000 distinct CDR3 sequences, 11% of them present only once. The sample holds a few counts of this clonotype. This chain uses TRBV9 with TRBJ2-3, with D hard to call. This receptor was obtained from a man younger than 35 who received the YFV17D yellow fever vaccine. The sample in question was PBMCs, obtained on the day of the first yellow fever vaccination. Here the CDR3 reads CASSVAPRPHGDTQYF. CDR3 sequence (DNA): TGTGCCAGCAGCGTAGCTCCTCGGCCCCACGGGGATACGCAGTATTTT.